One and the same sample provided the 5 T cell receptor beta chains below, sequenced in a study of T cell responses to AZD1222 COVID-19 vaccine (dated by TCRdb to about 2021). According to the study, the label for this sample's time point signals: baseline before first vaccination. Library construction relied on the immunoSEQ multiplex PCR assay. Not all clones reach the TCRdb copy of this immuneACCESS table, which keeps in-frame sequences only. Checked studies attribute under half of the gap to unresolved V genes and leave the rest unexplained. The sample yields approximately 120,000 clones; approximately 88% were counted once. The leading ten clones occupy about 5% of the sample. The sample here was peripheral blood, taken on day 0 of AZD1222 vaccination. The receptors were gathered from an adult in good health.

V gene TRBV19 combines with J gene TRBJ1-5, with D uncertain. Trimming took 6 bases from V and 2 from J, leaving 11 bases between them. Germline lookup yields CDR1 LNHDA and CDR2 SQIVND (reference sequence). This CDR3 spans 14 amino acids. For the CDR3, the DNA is TGTGCCAGTAGGCCAGGAGATGGCAATCAGCCCCAGCATTTT. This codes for CASRPGDGNQPQHF.

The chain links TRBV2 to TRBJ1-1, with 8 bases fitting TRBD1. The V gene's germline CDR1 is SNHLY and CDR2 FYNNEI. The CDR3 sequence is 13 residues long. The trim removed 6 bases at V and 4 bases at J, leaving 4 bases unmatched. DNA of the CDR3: TGTGCCAGCAGGCGACAGGGGCCCACTGAAGCTTTCTTT. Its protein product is CASRRQGPTEAFF.

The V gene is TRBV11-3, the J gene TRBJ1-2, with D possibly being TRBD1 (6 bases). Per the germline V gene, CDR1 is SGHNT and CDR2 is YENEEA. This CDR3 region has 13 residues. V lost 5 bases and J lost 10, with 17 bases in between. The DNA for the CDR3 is TGTGCCAGCAGCCTCGGGACACCGCCAACCTACACCTTC. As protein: CASSLGTPPTYTF.

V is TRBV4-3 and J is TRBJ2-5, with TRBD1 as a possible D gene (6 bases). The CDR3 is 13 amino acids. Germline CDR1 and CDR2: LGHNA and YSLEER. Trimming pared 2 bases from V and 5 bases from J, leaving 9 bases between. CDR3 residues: CASSQRGWETQYF. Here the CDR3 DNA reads TGCGCCAGCAGCCAAAGGGGGTGGGAGACCCAGTACTTC.

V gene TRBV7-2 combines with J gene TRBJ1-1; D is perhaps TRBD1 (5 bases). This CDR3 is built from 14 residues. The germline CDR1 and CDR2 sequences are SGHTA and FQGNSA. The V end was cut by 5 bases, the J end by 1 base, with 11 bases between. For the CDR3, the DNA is TGTGCCAGCAGCCAGGGACGGGGGAACACTGAAGCTTTCTTT. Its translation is CASSQGRGNTEAFF.